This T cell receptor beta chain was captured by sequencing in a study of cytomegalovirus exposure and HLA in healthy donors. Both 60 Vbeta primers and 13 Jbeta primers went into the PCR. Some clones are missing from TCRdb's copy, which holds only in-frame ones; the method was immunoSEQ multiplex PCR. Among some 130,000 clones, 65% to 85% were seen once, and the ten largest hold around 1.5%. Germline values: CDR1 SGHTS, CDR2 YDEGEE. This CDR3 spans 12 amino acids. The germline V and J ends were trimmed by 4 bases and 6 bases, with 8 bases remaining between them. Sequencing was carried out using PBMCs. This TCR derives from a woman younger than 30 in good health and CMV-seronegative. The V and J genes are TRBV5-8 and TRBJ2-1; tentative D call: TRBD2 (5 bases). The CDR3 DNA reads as TGTGCCAGCAGCCGACTACTCAATGAGCAGTTCTTC. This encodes CASSRLLNEQFF.